The rows below give T cell receptor beta chains drawn from one sample of a study of cytomegalovirus exposure and HLA in healthy donors. Assay used: immunoSEQ multiplex PCR; TCRdb lists only in-frame clones, some missing. The sample yields 75,000 to 90,000 clones, approximately 81% seen once. Sample: PBMCs. The receptors come from a woman in her thirties or forties in good health and CMV-seropositive. Both conserved end residues are part of each CDR3. D genes are given only for firm matches. The size entry is marked missing in some rows and otherwise reads once, few, many or a size class.

15,TRBV7-9,-,TRBJ2-3,TRBD1,TGTGCCAGCAGCCAAAGGGACAGGGGGCCAGATACGCAGTATTTT,CASSQRDRGPDTQYF
16,TRBV15,-,TRBJ1-2,-,TGTGCCACCAGCAGAGAGGGAGGGAGAGGCAACTATGGCTACACCTTC,CATSREGGRGNYGYTF
14,TRBV6-5,-,TRBJ2-3,TRBD1,TGTGCCAGCAGGAGGGGGCGCAGCACAGATACGCAGTATTTT,CASRRGRSTDTQYF
18,TRBV29-1,-,TRBJ2-3,TRBD1,TGCAGCGTTCGTGGGACAGGGGAAGTGGGGGAGCTCACAGATACGCAGTATTTT,CSVRGTGEVGELTDTQYF
15,TRBV7-9,-,TRBJ1-1,-,TGTTCCAGCAGCTTAGAATCCGGACAGAACACTGAAGCTTTCTTT,CSSSLESGQNTEAFF
14,TRBV7-2,once,TRBJ1-1,-,TGTGCCAGCAGCCCAGAGGCAGGAGGCACTGAAGCTTTCTTT,CASSPEAGGTEAFF
17,TRBV7-3,-,TRBJ2-6,TRBD1,TGTGCCAGCAGTCAAAGGACAGGGGACTCTGGGGCCAACGTCCTGACTTTC,CASSQRTGDSGANVLTF
14,TRBV6-4,-,TRBJ2-2,TRBD1,TGTGCCAGCAGTCGGACAGGGGAAACCGGGGAGCTGTTTTTT,CASSRTGETGELFF
16,TRBV9,-,TRBJ2-2,TRBD1,TGTGCCAGCAGCGTAACCGGGACAGGGGACACCGGGGAGCTGTTTTTT,CASSVTGTGDTGELFF
17,TRBV28,once,TRBJ2-5,TRBD2,TGTGCCAGCAGTTTTGGTAGCGGGGGGCCCCGGCGGGAGACCCAGTACTTC,CASSFGSGGPRRETQYF
19,TRBV5-6,-,TRBJ2-1,TRBD2,TGTGCCAGCAGCTTGCTCACTAGCGGGGGGGTGGGGGACTACAATGAGCAGTTCTTC,CASSLLTSGGVGDYNEQFF
13,TRBV30,once,TRBJ2-7,TRBD1,TGTGCCTGGAGCCCCGGACAGGGCGGCGAGCAGTACTTC,CAWSPGQGGEQYF
15,TRBV29-1,-,TRBJ1-4,-,TGCAGCGTGAACCGTTTGGGGGCAGGTAATGAAAAACTGTTTTTT,CSVNRLGAGNEKLFF
14,TRBV2,medium-sized,TRBJ1-5,TRBD1,TGTGCCAGCAGAGACAGGGTTAGCAATCAGCCCCAGCATTTT,CASRDRVSNQPQHF
12,TRBV9,-,TRBJ1-4,-,TGTGCCAGCAGCGCCCAGGGGGAAAAACTGTTTTTT,CASSAQGEKLFF
12,TRBV28,-,TRBJ2-7,TRBD1,TGTGCCAGCGGGGACAGTACCTACGAGCAGTACTTC,CASGDSTYEQYF
16,TRBV4-3,-,TRBJ1-3,-,TGCGCCAGCAGCCAAGATTTGGCGGCATCTGGAAACACCATATATTTT,CASSQDLAASGNTIYF
15,TRBV19,-,TRBJ1-4,TRBD1,TGTGCCAGTAGTATGGGGACAGCAAATAATGAAAAACTGTTTTTT,CASSMGTANNEKLFF
13,TRBV28,-,TRBJ2-7,-,TGTGCCAGCAGTTTATCCAGGGAAAGAGGGCAGTACTTC,CASSLSRERGQYF
12,TRBV28,-,TRBJ2-3,-,TGTGCCAGCAGGCGACCGGGAGATACGCAGTATTTT,CASRRPGDTQYF
14,TRBV19,-,TRBJ1-3,-,TGTGCCAGTAGTCCTACCTACTCTGGAAACACCATATATTTT,CASSPTYSGNTIYF
12,TRBV18,-,TRBJ2-3,-,TGTGCCAGCTCACCGCAGACAGATACGCAGTATTTT,CASSPQTDTQYF
12,TRBV5-4,-,TRBJ2-7,-,TGTGCCAGCAGCTTGGGCTACTACGAGCAGTACTTC,CASSLGYYEQYF
13,TRBV29-1,-,TRBJ2-3,-,TGCAGCGCTGCGGACTATTCCACAGATACGCAGTATTTT,CSAADYSTDTQYF
14,TRBV7-9,-,TRBJ2-7,TRBD1,TGTGCCAGCAGCCCTACCGGGACAGGGGACGAGCAGTACTTC,CASSPTGTGDEQYF
14,TRBV25-1,-,TRBJ1-4,-,TGTGCCAGCAGTGCTGGGGGGTCTAATGAAAAACTGTTTTTT,CASSAGGSNEKLFF
12,TRBV9,-,TRBJ1-3,-,TGTGCCAGCAGCGGCAGGGGAAACACCATATATTTT,CASSGRGNTIYF
13,TRBV9,-,TRBJ2-1,-,TGTGCCAGCAGCGTAGGGAGTTACAATGAGCAGTTCTTC,CASSVGSYNEQFF
15,TRBV4-3,-,TRBJ2-7,TRBD2,TGCGCCAGCAGCCAAGAAAGGGGCGGGGGGTACGAGCAGTACTTC,CASSQERGGGYEQYF
18,TRBV5-1,-,TRBJ2-5,-,TGCGCCAGCAGCTTGGCCCTCGACAGCCGCCCTGGACAAGAGACCCAGTACTTC,CASSLALDSRPGQETQYF
14,TRBV19,-,TRBJ2-5,TRBD2,TGTGCCAGTAGTATAGGACTAGCTATACAGACCCAGTACTTC,CASSIGLAIQTQYF
15,TRBV29-1,-,TRBJ2-1,-,TGCAGCGTACTAGCTTCAAGGAGCTCCTACAATGAGCAGTTCTTC,CSVLASRSSYNEQFF
15,TRBV6-1,-,TRBJ2-7,TRBD1,TGTGCCAGCAGTGCGGAGACAGGGGGCTCCTACGAGCAGTACTTC,CASSAETGGSYEQYF
16,TRBV9,-,TRBJ2-3,TRBD2,TGTGCCAGCAGCGTCGAGCGGGGGGGGGACACAGATACGCAGTATTTT,CASSVERGGDTDTQYF
14,TRBV30,few,TRBJ1-2,-,TGTGCCTGGCTCCTTGGACGGGGAGACTATGGCTACACCTTC,CAWLLGRGDYGYTF
15,TRBV15,few,TRBJ2-6,-,TGTGCCACCAGCCTCAGTGTCTCTGGGGCCAACGTCCTGACTTTC,CATSLSVSGANVLTF
15,TRBV18,-,TRBJ1-4,-,TGTGCCAGCTCACCACGAGGGAACACTAATGAAAAACTGTTTTTT,CASSPRGNTNEKLFF
15,TRBV2,medium-sized,TRBJ2-7,TRBD2,TGTGCCAGCAGTGAAATGGCGGGGGGTTTCTACGAGCAGTACTTC,CASSEMAGGFYEQYF